This TCR beta chain derives from a study of cytomegalovirus exposure and HLA in healthy donors. The CDR3 length is 17 residues. With V trimmed by 4 bases and J by 0 bases, 9 bases remained unmatched. Per the germline V gene, CDR1 is SGHRS and CDR2 is YFSETQ. Overall study findings and caveats: An analysis was carried out at a later point. It showed that HLA-associated TCR beta chains were more clonally expanded than equally common non-associated chains. Immune exposure information comprised only CMV serostatus. When the data were analyzed later, several of the most significant clusters appeared to be linked to common viral pathogens.

PCR involved 60 Vbeta and 13 Jbeta primers. Clones were sequenced by immunoSEQ multiplex PCR, and TCRdb holds only the in-frame ones, with some missing. The data show under 150,000 clones, roughly two thirds seen once. In this sample, this clone turned up a few times. Its antigen remains unknown. Input material: PBMCs. This sequence joins TRBV5-1 and TRBJ2-2, with 7 bases that match TRBD2. This clonotype was sampled from a man in his thirties or forties in good health and CMV-seropositive. The DNA of the CDR3 is TGCGCCAGCAGCATGAGCCGGGGGGTTGCGAACACCGGGGAGCTGTTTTTT. Protein sequence: CASSMSRGVANTGELFF.